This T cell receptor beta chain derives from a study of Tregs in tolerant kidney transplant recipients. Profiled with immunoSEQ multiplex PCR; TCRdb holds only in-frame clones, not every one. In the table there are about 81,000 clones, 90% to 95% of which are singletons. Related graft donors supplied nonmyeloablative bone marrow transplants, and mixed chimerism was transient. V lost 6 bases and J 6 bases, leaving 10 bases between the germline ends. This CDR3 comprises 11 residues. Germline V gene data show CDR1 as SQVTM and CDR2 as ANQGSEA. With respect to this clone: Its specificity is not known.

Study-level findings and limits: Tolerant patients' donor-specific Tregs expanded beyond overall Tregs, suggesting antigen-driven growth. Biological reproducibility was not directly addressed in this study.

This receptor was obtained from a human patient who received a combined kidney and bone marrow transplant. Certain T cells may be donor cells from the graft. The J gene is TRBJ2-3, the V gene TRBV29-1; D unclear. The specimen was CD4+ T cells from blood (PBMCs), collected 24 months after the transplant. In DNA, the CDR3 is TGCAGCGTAGACTCTTCTGATACGCAGTATTTT. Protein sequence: CSVDSSDTQYF.